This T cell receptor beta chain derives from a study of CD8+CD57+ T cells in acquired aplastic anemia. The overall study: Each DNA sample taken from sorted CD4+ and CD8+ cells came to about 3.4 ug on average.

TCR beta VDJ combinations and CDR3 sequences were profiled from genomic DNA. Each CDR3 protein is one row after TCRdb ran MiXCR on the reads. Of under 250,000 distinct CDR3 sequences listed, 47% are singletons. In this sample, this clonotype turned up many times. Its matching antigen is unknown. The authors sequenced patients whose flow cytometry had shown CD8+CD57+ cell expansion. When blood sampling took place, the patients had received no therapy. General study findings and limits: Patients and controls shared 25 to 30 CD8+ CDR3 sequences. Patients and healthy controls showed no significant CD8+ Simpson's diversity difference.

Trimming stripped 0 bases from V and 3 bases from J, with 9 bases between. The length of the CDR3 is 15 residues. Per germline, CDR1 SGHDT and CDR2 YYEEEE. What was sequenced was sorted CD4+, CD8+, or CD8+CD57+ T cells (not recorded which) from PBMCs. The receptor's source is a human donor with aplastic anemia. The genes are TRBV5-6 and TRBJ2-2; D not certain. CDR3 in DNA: TGTGCCAGCAGCTTGGAGCGTTGGGACACCGGGGAGCTGTTTTTT. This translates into CASSLERWDTGELFF.